The 15 T cell receptor beta chains reported below all come from one sample, sequenced in a study of long-term antiretroviral therapy in people with HIV. Researchers ran immunoSEQ v3.0 at survey level. TCRdb's copy holds only in-frame clones and misses some; the assay was immunoSEQ multiplex PCR. The sample lists more than 20,000 clones, about 72% occurring once. The sample here was unsorted PBMCs, taken less than 1.8 years before starting antiretroviral therapy. These receptors were taken from a woman aged 40 to 55 with HIV.

This rearrangement joins TRBV13 to TRBJ2-1; 10 bases agree with TRBD1. The CDR3 is made up of 15 amino acids. V was pared by 8 bases and J by 4 bases, with 8 bases of the junction left unmatched. Germline V gene sequence: CDR1 PRHDT, CDR2 FYEKMQ (reference sequence). The CDR3 DNA reads TGTGCCAGCTCAAGCCCGGGACAGGGGTACAATGAGCAGTTCTTC. Its translation: CASSSPGQGYNEQFF.

The chain couples TRBV6-1 to TRBJ2-3; possibly TRBD2 for D (5 bases). V gave up 1 base and J gave up 6 bases, with 11 bases separating them. Germline CDR1 reads MNHNS; CDR2 reads SASEGT. The CDR3 has 14 residues. As DNA, the CDR3 is TGTGCCAGCAGTGAAGACGGCGGGTTGGATACGCAGTATTTT. It is translated as CASSEDGGLDTQYF.

The CDR3 nucleotides read TGCGCCAGCAGGGCGACAGGGAACACCGGGGAGCTGTTTTTT. Translation: CASRATGNTGELFF. V usage is TRBV10-2 and J usage is TRBJ2-2; the D gene is possibly TRBD1 (6 bases). The CDR3 is made up of 14 amino acids. Trimming pared 6 bases from V and 1 base from J, leaving 9 bases between. CDR1 and CDR2 (germline): WSHSY, SAAADI.

This clone was picked up a small number of times. This chain links TRBV6-5 with TRBJ2-1; D not resolved. Looked up from germline, CDR1 is MNHEY and CDR2 is SVGAGI. Deletions cut 2 bases from V and 7 bases from J, with 3 bases between. CDR3 size: 11 residues. CDR3 nucleotides: TGTGCCAGCAGTTACGGGAATGAGCAGTTCTTC. This codes for CASSYGNEQFF.

CDR3 loop: CASSLGPGLGFGEQFF. The CDR3 region has the DNA TGTGCCAGCAGCTTAGGGCCCGGACTAGGGTTTGGGGAGCAGTTCTTC. The chain links TRBV11-2 to TRBJ2-1; 7 bases fit TRBD2. With V trimmed by 1 base and J by 10 bases, 13 bases remained unmatched. The CDR3 has 16 residues. CDR1 SGHAT and CDR2 FQNNGV come from the germline V gene.

The rearrangement links TRBV5-1 to TRBJ2-1; 10 positions match TRBD1. The CDR3 contains 15 residues. CDR1 is SGHRS, CDR2 YFSETQ, per germline. Germline trimming cut 3 bases from V and 2 bases from J; bases unmatched to any gene: 2. The CDR3 nucleotides are TGCGCCAGCAGCTCCGGACAGGGGGCCTACAATGAGCAGTTCTTC. Translation: CASSSGQGAYNEQFF.

This chain links TRBV6-6 with TRBJ2-5; TRBD2 matches at 8 bases. The CDR3 runs 13 residues. The junction had 1 base not matched to a gene; V was cut back by 4 bases and J by 3 bases. Germline CDR1 and CDR2: MNHNY and SVGAGI (reference sequence). The DNA of the CDR3 is TGTGCCAGCAGTTTGGGACTAGAAGAGACCCAGTACTTC. Translating it yields CASSLGLEETQYF.

The chain uses TRBV27 and TRBJ2-1, with 12 bases matching TRBD2. The CDR3 loop spans 17 amino acids. Germline V gene sequence: CDR1 MNHEY, CDR2 SMNVEV (reference sequence). The J segment lost 5 bases and the V segment lost 2 bases, leaving 7 bases of the junction unmatched. CDR3 loop: CASSLGSGLAGNNEQFF. The CDR3 coding sequence is TGTGCCAGCAGTTTAGGGAGTGGACTAGCGGGGAACAATGAGCAGTTCTTC.

By its share, this clone is medium-sized (0.01 to 0.1%). The gene calls are TRBV4-1 and TRBJ2-7; D possibly corresponds to TRBD2 (5 bases). The CDR3 covers 13 residues. V lost 4 bases and J 6 bases, leaving 13 bases between the germline ends. CDR1 and CDR2 (germline): MGHRA, YSYEKL. The CDR3 here is CASSPVLASEQYF. The CDR3 DNA sequence: TGCGCCAGCAGCCCGGTCCTAGCAAGCGAGCAGTACTTC.

This sequence joins TRBV27 and TRBJ2-6; no definite D call. Germline V gene data show CDR1 as MNHEY and CDR2 as SMNVEV (reference sequence). Trimming took 3 bases from V and 0 from J, leaving 6 bases between them. The CDR3 totals 15 residues. The CDR3 DNA reads TGTGCCAGCAGTTTCTTAAGCTCTGGGGCCAACGTCCTGACTTTC. Protein product: CASSFLSSGANVLTF.

The chain couples TRBV9 to TRBJ2-2; the D is unclear. Deletions cut 1 base from V and 6 bases from J, with 4 bases between. The CDR3 contains 12 residues. Per the germline V gene, CDR1 is SGDLS and CDR2 is YYNGEE. This chain's CDR3 is CASSVSSGELFF. CDR3 sequence (DNA): TGTGCCAGCAGCGTATCTTCCGGGGAGCTGTTTTTT.

This clone was seen more than once but under ten times. The chain carries TRBV30 and TRBJ1-2, with D perhaps matching TRBD1 (6 bases). V was shortened by 4 bases and J by 3 bases, with 15 bases between the two germline ends. The CDR3 is 14 residues long. Germline values: CDR1 GTSNPN, CDR2 SVGIG (reference sequence). This CDR3 is CAWIFGGWDYGYTF. The DNA of the CDR3 is TGTGCCTGGATTTTCGGGGGCTGGGACTATGGCTACACCTTC.

V and J are TRBV5-4 and TRBJ1-3; 7 bases fit TRBD1. V trimming: 4 bases; J trimming: 1 base; junction bases outside the gene matches: 2. CDR1 and CDR2 from the germline V gene are SGHNT and YYREEE (reference sequence). The CDR3 has 14 residues. The CDR3 spells CASSDRESGNTIYF. CDR3 DNA sequence: TGTGCCAGCAGCGACAGGGAGTCTGGAAACACCATATATTTT.

The J gene is TRBJ2-5, the V gene TRBV5-4, with 11 bases fitting TRBD2. The CDR3 consists of 15 residues. Germline trimming cut 0 bases from V and 5 bases from J; bases unmatched to any gene: 3. In germline, CDR1 is SGHNT, CDR2 YYREEE (reference sequence). The CDR3 sequence is CASSLVLAGVETQYF. In DNA, the CDR3 is TGTGCCAGCAGCTTGGTACTAGCGGGAGTTGAGACCCAGTACTTC.

CDR3 loop: CASSMKRVGQGKHEQYF. CDR3 nucleotide sequence: TGTGCCAGCAGCATGAAAAGGGTGGGACAGGGAAAGCACGAGCAGTACTTC. This rearrangement joins TRBV7-2 to TRBJ2-7; 9 bases match TRBD1. The CDR3 runs 17 residues. Germline CDR1 reads SGHTA; CDR2 reads FQGNSA. V dropped 5 bases and J dropped 5; count of bases not matched to a gene: 16.